The table lists the clone carrying this T cell receptor beta chain with a count of one. Per the original methods: How many nucleated cells were present was estimated from reference gene primer amplification. Produced via immunoSEQ multiplex PCR; TCRdb's table is partial and in-frame only. Clonal size and the V and J genes are those of that table, whereas D and trimming came from the DNA. The table lists under 400,000 clones, nearly 90% of them singletons. These data are taken from a study of blood T cell repertoires in COVID-19. Overall study: Acute and convalescent COVID-19 specimens originated in the United States, Italy and Spain. Sources were T cells, B-cell-depleted T cells, or PBMCs; the material itself was cDNA or gDNA.

Between the trimmed V and J ends, which lost 8 bases and 8 bases, there was a span of 15 bases. CDR1 and CDR2 from the germline V gene are MDHEN and SYDVKM. The CDR3 is 12 amino acids. Sample: peripheral blood. The source is a man aged 18-30 years with active or convalescent COVID-19. The chain has TRBV28 and TRBJ1-2, with D unclear. The CDR3 is CASGPSGRGYTF. In DNA, the CDR3 is TGTGCCAGCGGCCCTTCGGGGAGAGGCTACACCTTC.